The 29 T cell receptor beta chains presented below share a single source sample, sequenced in a study of blood T cell repertoires in COVID-19. TCRdb keeps only in-frame clones here, not all; method: immunoSEQ multiplex PCR. The sample has 180,000 or so clones; around 81% are singletons. Material: peripheral blood. These receptors came from a woman between 35 and 50 years old with COVID-19, enrolled during active disease.

V is TRBV29-1 and J is TRBJ2-3; tentative D call: TRBD2 (7 bases). CDR3 length: 14 amino acids. Germline loops: CDR1 SQVTM, CDR2 ANQGSEA. V dropped 4 bases and J dropped 5 bases, with 16 bases sitting between them. CDR3 region: CSVVGGHQVDTQYF. The CDR3 nucleotides are TGCAGCGTTGTGGGGGGGCATCAGGTAGATACGCAGTATTTT.

The chain uses TRBV18 and TRBJ2-1; D not resolved. This CDR3 region has 14 residues. Trimming removed 5 bases from V and 0 bases from J, with 8 bases in between. CDR1 is KGHSH, CDR2 LQKENI, per germline. DNA of the CDR3: TGTGCCAGCTCATCCCTGAGCTCCTACAATGAGCAGTTCTTC. It translates to CASSSLSSYNEQFF.

V gene TRBV4-1 combines with J gene TRBJ1-2; 8 bases are shared with TRBD1. The V gene's germline CDR1 is MGHRA and CDR2 YSYEKL. V shed 3 bases, J shed 4 bases, and the junction held 7 bases outside the gene matches. The CDR3 is 15 amino acids. CDR3 residues: CASSHTGQGGYGYTF. CDR3 sequence (DNA): TGCGCCAGCAGCCACACCGGACAGGGAGGCTATGGCTACACCTTC.

In DNA form, the CDR3 reads TGTGCCAGCAGCTCCCAAACAGGGGCCGGTTCCTATGGCTACACCTTC. Translated: CASSSQTGAGSYGYTF. The V and J genes are TRBV9 and TRBJ1-2; 7 nucleotides match TRBD1. The CDR3 is 16 residues long. V lost 4 bases to trimming and J lost 4 bases; unmatched junction nucleotides: 13. Per the germline V gene, CDR1 is SGDLS and CDR2 is YYNGEE.

The V gene is TRBV7-3, the J gene TRBJ2-1, with TRBD1 as a possible D gene (6 bases). Trimming took 5 bases from V and 4 from J, leaving 15 bases between them. The germline CDR1 and CDR2 sequences are SGHTA and FQGTGA. The CDR3 contains 15 residues. This chain's CDR3 is CASSPQGSIYNEQFF. The CDR3, as DNA: TGTGCCAGCAGCCCCCAGGGGTCGATTTACAATGAGCAGTTCTTC.

In DNA, the CDR3 is TGTGCTAGTGGTCACACACAGGGATCCTACAATGAGCAGTTCTTC. Translating gives CASGHTQGSYNEQFF. This chain links TRBV12-5 with TRBJ2-1; D might be TRBD1 (6 bases). V shed 5 bases and J shed 1 base, with 12 bases lying between them. CDR1 and CDR2 (germline): LGHNT, FRNRAP. The CDR3 consists of 15 residues.

This clone was detected only a few times. The J gene is TRBJ2-7, the V gene TRBV30; D ambiguous. Deletions cut 0 bases from V and 6 bases from J, with 15 bases between. The germline CDR1 and CDR2 sequences are GTSNPN and SVGIG (reference sequence). The CDR3 runs 14 residues. CDR3 bases: TGTGCCTGGAGTGTAAGCGCTGCGGTGGGCGAGCAGTACGTC. This encodes CAWSVSAAVGEQYV.

This clone has a handful of counts. The V call is TRBV7-9, the J call TRBJ1-1, with 7 bases that match TRBD1. The CDR3 loop spans 18 amino acids. Germline V gene sequence: CDR1 SEHNR, CDR2 FQNEAQ (reference sequence). Germline trimming cut 2 bases from V and 3 bases from J; bases unmatched to any gene: 15. This CDR3 is CASSLFLRRGRKDTEAFF. CDR3 DNA: TGTGCCAGCAGCTTATTTCTACGTAGGGGGCGGAAGGACACTGAAGCTTTCTTT.

The DNA of the CDR3 is TGTGCCAGCAGCGTGGGCAGCAACTCTGGAAACACCATATATTTT. The encoded protein is CASSVGSNSGNTIYF. The chain combines TRBV9 with TRBJ1-3; no clear D gene. The CDR3 is made up of 15 amino acids. Between the trimmed V and J ends, which lost 2 bases and 0 bases, there was a span of 9 bases. The germline V gene encodes CDR1 SGDLS and CDR2 YYNGEE.

The V gene is TRBV4-1, the J gene TRBJ2-5, with 10 nucleotides matching TRBD2. Germline loops: CDR1 MGHRA, CDR2 YSYEKL. The CDR3 totals 17 residues. V lost 1 base to trimming and J lost 6 bases; unmatched junction nucleotides: 11. The CDR3 DNA reads as TGCGCCAGCAGCCAAGGCCTCGTAGGTAGCGGGGGGAAGACCCAGTACTTC. It yields the protein CASSQGLVGSGGKTQYF.

The V and J genes are TRBV7-2 and TRBJ2-1, with TRBD2 as a possible D gene (6 bases). Germline CDR1 and CDR2: SGHTA and FQGNSA. CDR3 size: 17 residues. The V end lost 4 bases, the J end lost 5 bases, and 21 bases lay between the germline ends. The CDR3 region is CASSWASSSAGDNEQFF. CDR3 nucleotides: TGTGCCAGCAGCTGGGCCTCCTCTAGCGCTGGTGACAATGAGCAGTTCTTC.

The rearrangement links TRBV7-2 to TRBJ2-1, with D unclear. V was clipped by 0 bases and J by 6 bases, with 9 bases between them. The germline V gene has CDR1 SGHTA and CDR2 FQGNSA. This CDR3 has 14 residues. The DNA for the CDR3 is TGTGCCAGCAGCTTAGCGCTTCGGAGCAATGAGCAGTTCTTC. Amino acid sequence: CASSLALRSNEQFF.

This rearrangement joins TRBV4-1 to TRBJ1-6, with 9 positions matching TRBD1. Germline-derived CDR1 and CDR2 are MGHRA and YSYEKL. V lost 6 bases to trimming and J lost 8 bases; unmatched junction nucleotides: 8. The CDR3 is made up of 15 amino acids. CDR3 in amino acids: CASRPGDRVYSPLHF. The CDR3 region has the DNA TGCGCCAGCAGACCTGGGGACAGGGTTTATTCACCCCTCCACTTT.

The CDR3 DNA sequence: TGTGCCAGCAGGGGGACTAGCGGGAACCAAGATACGCAGTATTTT. Translated, it gives CASRGTSGNQDTQYF. The chain recombines TRBV5-4 with TRBJ2-3, with 13 bases identical to TRBD2. The length of the CDR3 is 15 residues. V gave up 5 bases and J gave up 5 bases; unmatched junction bases: 5. CDR1 SGHNT and CDR2 YYREEE come from the germline V gene (reference sequence). Supplemented by reference TRBV5-4 and TRBJ2-3, the full variable domain reads ETGVTQSPTHLIKTRGQQVTLRCSSQSGHNTVSWYQQALGQGPQFIFQYYREEENGRGNFPPRFSGLQFPNYSSELNVNALELDDSALYLCASRGTSGNQDTQYFGPGTRLTVL.

The chain carries TRBV3-1 (or the pseudogene TRBV3-2) and TRBJ1-1; a possible D gene is TRBD1 (5 bases). V shed 2 bases and J shed 1 base, with 5 bases lying between them. The CDR3 is 13 amino acids. From germline, CDR1 is LGHDT and CDR2 YNNKEL (reference sequence). CDR3 amino acids: CASSQTGNTEAFF. CDR3 nucleotide sequence: TGTGCCAGCAGCCAAACAGGGAACACTGAAGCTTTCTTT.

The rearrangement joins TRBV7-3 to TRBJ2-2; 7 bases line up with TRBD1. The CDR3 loop spans 15 amino acids. Germline lookup yields CDR1 SGHTA and CDR2 FQGTGA. V was pared by 5 bases and J by 4 bases, with 7 bases of the junction left unmatched. CDR3 amino acids: CASSAQGVGTGELFF. CDR3 bases: TGTGCCAGCAGCGCCCAGGGGGTGGGCACCGGGGAGCTGTTTTTT.

The chain combines TRBV15 with TRBJ2-3; D gene uncertain. V was clipped by 4 bases and J by 6 bases, with 8 bases between them. The germline V gene has CDR1 LNHNV and CDR2 YYDKDF (reference sequence). The CDR3 consists of 12 residues. CDR3: CATSNPMDTQYF. The CDR3 DNA reads as TGTGCCACCAGCAACCCTATGGATACGCAGTATTTT.

The table lists this clone with a few counts. This chain connects TRBV4-1 to TRBJ2-7; 8 nucleotides line up with TRBD2. There are 17 residues in the CDR3. The germline gives CDR1 MGHRA, CDR2 YSYEKL. With 4 bases clipped from V and 4 bases from J, the junction kept 15 bases outside the gene matches. The CDR3 protein is CASSPILNQRGTYEQYV. In DNA form, the CDR3 reads TGCGCCAGCAGCCCGATCCTTAACCAGCGGGGGACGTACGAGCAGTACGTC.

The sample holds many counts of this clone. The chain is built from TRBV7-9 and TRBJ2-2; weak D call: TRBD2 (6 bases). Germline assignment: CDR1 SEHNR and CDR2 FQNEAQ (reference sequence). Trimming stripped 6 bases from V and 4 bases from J, with 15 bases between. CDR3 size: 15 residues. DNA of the CDR3: TGTGCCAGCAGTTCCCTGGGGGGTGGCACCGGGGAGCTGTTTTTT. This translates into CASSSLGGGTGELFF.

V is TRBV15 and J is TRBJ2-2, with 12 bases aligning to TRBD2. Germline CDR1 is LNHNV and CDR2 is YYDKDF (reference sequence). The CDR3 sequence is 18 residues long. Unmatched junction bases numbered 14, after V lost 5 bases and J lost 7 bases. CDR3 sequence reads: CATSGATSGGTLGGELFF. The DNA of the CDR3 is TGTGCCACCAGCGGAGCGACTAGCGGGGGAACTTTAGGCGGGGAGCTGTTTTTT.

The chain uses TRBV6-7 and TRBJ1-1; D ambiguous. TRBV6-7 is filed as an ORF, its function uncertain. Trimming removed 0 bases at V and 1 base at J, with 12 bases between. The CDR3 has 16 amino acids. CDR3 sequence reads: CASSYSGRGGNTEAFF. CDR3 nucleotide sequence: TGTGCCAGCAGTTACTCCGGTCGAGGCGGGAACACTGAAGCTTTCTTT.

The chain is built from TRBV6-1 and TRBJ1-3, with 10 bases lining up with TRBD1. The V and J ends lost 0 bases and 8 bases, in that order; junction bases with no gene match: 19. The CDR3 is made up of 20 amino acids. Looked up from germline, CDR1 is MNHNS and CDR2 is SASEGT. The CDR3 loop is CASSEAAKRWGQGFVDTIYF. The CDR3 bases are TGTGCCAGCAGTGAAGCCGCCAAGCGGTGGGGACAGGGGTTTGTGGACACCATATATTTT.

This sequence joins TRBV9 and TRBJ1-1, with 7 bases lining up with TRBD1. Trimming removed 4 bases from V and 0 bases from J; junction bases left unmatched: 6. CDR1 and CDR2 (germline): SGDLS, YYNGEE. The length of the CDR3 is 15 residues. CDR3 sequence (DNA): TGTGCCAGCAGCAGGTGGGACAGATTGAACACTGAAGCTTTCTTT. Translated, it gives CASSRWDRLNTEAFF. Full variable domain (missing parts from reference TRBV9 and TRBJ1-1): DSGVTQTPKHLITATGQRVTLRCSPRSGDLSVYWYQQSLDQGLQFLIQYYNGEERAKGNILERFSAQQFPDLHSELNLSSLELGDSALYFCASSRWDRLNTEAFFGQGTRLTVV.

The rearrangement uses TRBV7-9 and TRBJ2-5; the D gene is possibly TRBD1 (6 bases). The CDR3 length is 15 residues. The V gene's germline CDR1 is SEHNR and CDR2 FQNEAQ (reference sequence). Between the trimmed V and J ends, which lost 5 bases and 0 bases, there was a span of 13 bases. DNA for the CDR3: TGTGCCAGCAGCCAACAGGGACGGAACCAAGAGACCCAGTACTTC. It specifies CASSQQGRNQETQYF.

With respect to this clone: The identical CDR3 is also encoded by other nucleotide sequences in the sample. CDR3 sequence: CASSYYRNTGELFF. The CDR3 DNA reads as TGTGCCAGCAGTTACTACAGGAACACCGGGGAGCTGTTTTTT. This chain links TRBV6-5 with TRBJ2-2; D is ambiguous. CDR3 length: 14 residues. Germline assignment: CDR1 MNHEY and CDR2 SVGAGI. V shed 1 base and J shed 1 base, with 4 bases lying between them.

V is TRBV5-1 and J is TRBJ1-4, with TRBD1 as a possible D gene (5 bases). The CDR3 length is 14 residues. Trimming took off 4 bases at V and 4 bases at J, with 11 bases between the two ends. The germline V gene has CDR1 SGHRS and CDR2 YFSETQ. The CDR3 sequence: CASSADRNNEKLFF. The CDR3 coding sequence is TGCGCCAGCAGCGCCGACAGAAATAATGAAAAACTGTTTTTT. Drawing the rest from reference TRBV5-1 and TRBJ1-4, the complete variable domain is KAGVTQTPRYLIKTRGQQVTLSCSPISGHRSVSWYQQTPGQGLQFLFEYFSETQRNKGNFPGRFSGRQFSNSRSEMNVSTLELGDSALYLCASSADRNNEKLFFGSGTQLSVL.

The chain recombines TRBV2 with TRBJ2-3; D may be TRBD1 (6 bases). Trimming cost V 6 bases and J 8 bases, with 15 bases left between them. Germline lookup yields CDR1 SNHLY and CDR2 FYNNEI. The CDR3 is 13 amino acids. The CDR3 region has the DNA TGTGCCAGCAGGGCAGGGGTCACGGTTACGCAGTATTTT. Residues: CASRAGVTVTQYF.

This chain connects TRBV28 to TRBJ2-5, with 7 bases matching TRBD2. The CDR3 spans 13 residues. CDR1 and CDR2 from the germline V gene are MDHEN and SYDVKM. J gave up 7 bases and V 11 bases, and 13 bases lay outside the gene matches. CDR3 DNA sequence: TGTGCCCTAGGGGAATCTAGCGGTCGGACCCAGTACTTC. Residues: CALGESSGRTQYF.

The CDR3 DNA is TGTGCCAGCAGCCCAACAGATACGCAGTATTTT. Its translation: CASSPTDTQYF. The chain has TRBV7-9 and TRBJ2-3; D is unresolved. The CDR3 consists of 11 residues. V lost 5 bases to trimming and J lost 3 bases, with 3 bases between them. CDR1 and CDR2 from the germline V gene are SEHNR and FQNEAQ (reference sequence).